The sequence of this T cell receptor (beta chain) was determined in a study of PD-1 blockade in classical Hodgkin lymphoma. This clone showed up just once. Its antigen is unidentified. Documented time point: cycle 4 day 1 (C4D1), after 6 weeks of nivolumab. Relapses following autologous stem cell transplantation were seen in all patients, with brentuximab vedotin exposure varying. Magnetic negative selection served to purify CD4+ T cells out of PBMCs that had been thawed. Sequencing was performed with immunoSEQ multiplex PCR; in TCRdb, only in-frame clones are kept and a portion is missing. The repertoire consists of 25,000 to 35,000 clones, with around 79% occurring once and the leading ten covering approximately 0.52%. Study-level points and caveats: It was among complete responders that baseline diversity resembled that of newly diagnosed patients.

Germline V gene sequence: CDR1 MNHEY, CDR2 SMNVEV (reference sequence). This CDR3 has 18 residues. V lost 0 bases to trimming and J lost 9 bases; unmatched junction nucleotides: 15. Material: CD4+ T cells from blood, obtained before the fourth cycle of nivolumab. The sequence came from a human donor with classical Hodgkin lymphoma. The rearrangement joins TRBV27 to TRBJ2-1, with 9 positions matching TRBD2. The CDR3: CASSLSGLGLATKGEQFF. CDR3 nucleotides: TGTGCCAGCAGTTTATCGGGCCTCGGACTAGCGACGAAGGGTGAGCAGTTCTTC.